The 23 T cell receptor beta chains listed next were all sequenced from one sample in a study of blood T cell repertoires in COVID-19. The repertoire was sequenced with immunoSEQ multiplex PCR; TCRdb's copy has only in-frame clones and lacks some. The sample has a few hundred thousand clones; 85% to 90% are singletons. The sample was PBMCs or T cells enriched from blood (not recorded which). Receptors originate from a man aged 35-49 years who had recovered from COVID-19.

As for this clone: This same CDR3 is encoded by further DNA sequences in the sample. The CDR3 reads CASSLTGVQPQHF. As DNA, the CDR3 is TGTGCCAGCAGTCTTACAGGGGTTCAGCCCCAGCATTTT. The chain links TRBV12-3 or TRBV12-4 to TRBJ1-5; 7 nucleotides agree with TRBD1. The junction had 4 bases not matched to a gene; V was cut back by 5 bases and J by 6 bases. The CDR3 length is 13 residues.

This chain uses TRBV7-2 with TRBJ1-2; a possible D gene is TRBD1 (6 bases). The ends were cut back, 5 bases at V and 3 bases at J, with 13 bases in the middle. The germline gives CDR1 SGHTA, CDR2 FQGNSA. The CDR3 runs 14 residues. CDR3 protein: CASSTYRTDYGYTF. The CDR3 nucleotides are TGTGCCAGCAGCACCTATAGGACAGACTATGGCTACACCTTC.

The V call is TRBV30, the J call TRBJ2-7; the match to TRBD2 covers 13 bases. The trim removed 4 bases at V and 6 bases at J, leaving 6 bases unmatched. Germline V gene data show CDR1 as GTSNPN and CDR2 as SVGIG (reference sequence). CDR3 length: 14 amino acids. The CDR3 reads CAWNTGLAGVEQYF. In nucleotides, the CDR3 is TGTGCCTGGAATACCGGACTAGCGGGGGTCGAGCAGTACTTC.

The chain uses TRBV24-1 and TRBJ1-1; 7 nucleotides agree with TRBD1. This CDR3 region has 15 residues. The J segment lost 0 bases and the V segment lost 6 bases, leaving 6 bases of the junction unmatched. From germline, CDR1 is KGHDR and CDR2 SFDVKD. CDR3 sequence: CATSQGEGMNTEAFF. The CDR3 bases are TGTGCCACCAGTCAGGGGGAAGGAATGAACACTGAAGCTTTCTTT.

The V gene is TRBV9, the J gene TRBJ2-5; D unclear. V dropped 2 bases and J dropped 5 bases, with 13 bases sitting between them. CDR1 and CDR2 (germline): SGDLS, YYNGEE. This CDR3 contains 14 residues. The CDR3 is CASSVSGRRETQYF. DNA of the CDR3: TGTGCCAGCAGCGTTTCAGGTCGTCGCGAGACCCAGTACTTC.

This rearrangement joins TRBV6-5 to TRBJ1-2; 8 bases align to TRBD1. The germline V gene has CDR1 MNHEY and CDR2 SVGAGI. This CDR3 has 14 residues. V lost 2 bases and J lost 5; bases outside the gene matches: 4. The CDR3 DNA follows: TGTGCCAGCAGTTACCCAGGGGGCGCGTATGGCTACACCTTC. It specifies CASSYPGGAYGYTF.

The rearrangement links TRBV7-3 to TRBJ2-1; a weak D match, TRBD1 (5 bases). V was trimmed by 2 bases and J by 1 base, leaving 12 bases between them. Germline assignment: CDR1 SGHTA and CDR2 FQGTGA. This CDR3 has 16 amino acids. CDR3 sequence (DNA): TGTGCCAGCAGCTTACAACAGGTACCTTCCTACAATGAGCAGTTCTTC. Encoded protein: CASSLQQVPSYNEQFF.

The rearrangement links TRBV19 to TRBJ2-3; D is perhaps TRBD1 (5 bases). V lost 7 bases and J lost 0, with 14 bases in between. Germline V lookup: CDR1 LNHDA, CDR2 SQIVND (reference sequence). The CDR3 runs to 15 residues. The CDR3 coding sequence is TGTGCCAGTACCGCCGACAGATTCAGCACAGATACGCAGTATTTT. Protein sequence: CASTADRFSTDTQYF.

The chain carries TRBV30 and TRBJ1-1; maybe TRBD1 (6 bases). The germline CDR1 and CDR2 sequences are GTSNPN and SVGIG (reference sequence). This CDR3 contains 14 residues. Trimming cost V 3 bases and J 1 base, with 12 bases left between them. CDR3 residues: CAWRTGYGNTEAFF. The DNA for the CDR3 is TGTGCCTGGAGGACAGGTTATGGGAACACTGAAGCTTTCTTT. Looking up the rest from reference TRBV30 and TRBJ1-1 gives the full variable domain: SQTIHQWPATLVQPVGSPLSLECTVEGTSNPNLYWYRQAAGRGLQLLFYSVGIGQISSEVPQNLSASRPQDRQFILSSKKLLLSDSGFYLCAWRTGYGNTEAFFGQGTRLTVV.

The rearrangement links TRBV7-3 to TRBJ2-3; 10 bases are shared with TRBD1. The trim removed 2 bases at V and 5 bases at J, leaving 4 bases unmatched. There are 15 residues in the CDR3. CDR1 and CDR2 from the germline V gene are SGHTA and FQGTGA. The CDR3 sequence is CASSLAGTGVDTQYF. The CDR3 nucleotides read TGTGCCAGCAGCTTAGCAGGGACAGGGGTAGATACGCAGTATTTT.

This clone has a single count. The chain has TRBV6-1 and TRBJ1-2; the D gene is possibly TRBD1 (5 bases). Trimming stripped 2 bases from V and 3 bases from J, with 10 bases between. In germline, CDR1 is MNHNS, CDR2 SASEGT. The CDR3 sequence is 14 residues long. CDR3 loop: CASSEMGGDYGYTF. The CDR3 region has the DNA TGTGCCAGCAGTGAAATGGGAGGGGACTATGGCTACACCTTC.

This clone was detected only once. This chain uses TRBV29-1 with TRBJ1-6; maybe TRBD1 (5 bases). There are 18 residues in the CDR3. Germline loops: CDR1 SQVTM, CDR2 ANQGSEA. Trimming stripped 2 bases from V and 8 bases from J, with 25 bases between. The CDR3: CSVEPTLGGFGAYSPLHF. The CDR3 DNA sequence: TGCAGCGTTGAACCCACGCTCGGTGGGTTTGGGGCATATTCACCCCTCCACTTT.

The CDR3 DNA follows: TGTGCCAGCAGTGTAATCGGGGAGACCCAGTACTTC. Protein: CASSVIGETQYF. The J gene is TRBJ2-5, the V gene TRBV28; no firm D call. The CDR3 is 12 residues long. V was shortened by 5 bases and J by 5 bases, with 9 bases between the two germline ends. Per germline, CDR1 MDHEN and CDR2 SYDVKM.

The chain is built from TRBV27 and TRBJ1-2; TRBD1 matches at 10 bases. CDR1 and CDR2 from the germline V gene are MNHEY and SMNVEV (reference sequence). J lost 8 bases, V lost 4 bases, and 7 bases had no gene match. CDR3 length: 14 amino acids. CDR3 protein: CASSSGTGAGGYTF. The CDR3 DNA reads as TGTGCCAGCAGTTCAGGGACAGGGGCGGGGGGCTACACCTTC.

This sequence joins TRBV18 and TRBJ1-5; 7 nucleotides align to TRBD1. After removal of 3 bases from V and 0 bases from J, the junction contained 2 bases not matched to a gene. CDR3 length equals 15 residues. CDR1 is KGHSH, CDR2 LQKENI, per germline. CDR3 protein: CASSPGQPSNQPQHF. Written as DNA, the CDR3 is TGTGCCAGCTCACCGGGACAGCCTAGCAATCAGCCCCAGCATTTT.

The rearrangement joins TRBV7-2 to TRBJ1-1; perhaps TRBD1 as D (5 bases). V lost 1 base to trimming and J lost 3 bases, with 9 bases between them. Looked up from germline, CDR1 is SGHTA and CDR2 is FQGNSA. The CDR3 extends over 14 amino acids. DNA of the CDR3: TGTGCCAGCAGCTTAGTTGTCAGGGACACTGAAGCTTTCTTT. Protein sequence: CASSLVVRDTEAFF. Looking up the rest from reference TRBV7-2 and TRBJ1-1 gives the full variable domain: GAGVSQSPSNKVTEKGKDVELRCDPISGHTALYWYRQSLGQGLEFLIYFQGNSAPDKSGLPSDRFSAERTGGSVSTLTIQRTQQEDSAVYLCASSLVVRDTEAFFGQGTRLTVV.

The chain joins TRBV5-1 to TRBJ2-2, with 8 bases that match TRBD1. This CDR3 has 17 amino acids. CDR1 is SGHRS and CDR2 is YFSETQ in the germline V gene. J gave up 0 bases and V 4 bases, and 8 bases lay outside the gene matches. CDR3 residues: CASSLDRVLSNTGELFF. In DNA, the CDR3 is TGCGCCAGCAGCCTGGACAGGGTCCTATCGAACACCGGGGAGCTGTTTTTT.

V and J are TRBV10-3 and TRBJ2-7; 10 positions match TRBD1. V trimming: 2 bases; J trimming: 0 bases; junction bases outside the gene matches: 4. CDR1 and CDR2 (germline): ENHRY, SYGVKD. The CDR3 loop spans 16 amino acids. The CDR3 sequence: CAISEPGQGYSYEQYF. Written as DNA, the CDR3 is TGTGCCATCAGTGAGCCGGGACAGGGGTACTCCTACGAGCAGTACTTC.

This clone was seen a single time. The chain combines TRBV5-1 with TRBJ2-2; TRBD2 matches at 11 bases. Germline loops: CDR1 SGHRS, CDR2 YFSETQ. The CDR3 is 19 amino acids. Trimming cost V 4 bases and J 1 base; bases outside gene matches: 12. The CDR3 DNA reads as TGCGCCAGCAGCCAGCTGGCTAGCGGGGGGCTGATGAACACCGGGGAGCTGTTTTTT. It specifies CASSQLASGGLMNTGELFF.

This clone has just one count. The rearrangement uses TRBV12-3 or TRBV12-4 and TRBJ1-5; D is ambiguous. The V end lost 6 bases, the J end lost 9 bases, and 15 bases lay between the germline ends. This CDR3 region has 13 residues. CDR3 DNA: TGTGCCAGCAGCCACTACGAAGGTTCGCCCCAGCATTTT. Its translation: CASSHYEGSPQHF.

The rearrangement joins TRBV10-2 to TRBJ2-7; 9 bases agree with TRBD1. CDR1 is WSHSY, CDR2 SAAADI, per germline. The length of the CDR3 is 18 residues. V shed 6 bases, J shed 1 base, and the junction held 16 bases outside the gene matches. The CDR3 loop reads CASRYSYRGQRISYEQYF. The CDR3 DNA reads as TGCGCCAGCAGATATTCATACAGGGGGCAAAGAATATCCTACGAGCAGTACTTC.

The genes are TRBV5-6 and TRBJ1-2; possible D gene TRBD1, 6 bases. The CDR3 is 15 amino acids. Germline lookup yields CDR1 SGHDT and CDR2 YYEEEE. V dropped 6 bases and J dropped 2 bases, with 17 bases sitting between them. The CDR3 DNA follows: TGTGCCAGCAAATACCCGGGGGGCAAAAACTATGGCTACACCTTC. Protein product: CASKYPGGKNYGYTF.

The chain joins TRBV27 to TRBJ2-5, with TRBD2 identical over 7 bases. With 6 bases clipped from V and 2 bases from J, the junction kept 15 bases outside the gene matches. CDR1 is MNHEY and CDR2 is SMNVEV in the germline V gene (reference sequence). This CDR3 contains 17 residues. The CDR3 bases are TGTGCCAGCAGCCCTCCGACTAGCAGAACTACTCAAGAGACCCAGTACTTC. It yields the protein CASSPPTSRTTQETQYF.